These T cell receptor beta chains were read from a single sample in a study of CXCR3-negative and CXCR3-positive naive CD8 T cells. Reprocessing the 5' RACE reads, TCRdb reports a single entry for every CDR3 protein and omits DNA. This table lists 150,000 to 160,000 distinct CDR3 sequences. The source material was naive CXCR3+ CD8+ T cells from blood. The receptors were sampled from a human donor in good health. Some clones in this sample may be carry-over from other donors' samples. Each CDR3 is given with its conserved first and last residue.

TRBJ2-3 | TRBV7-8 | CASSLGADTQYF
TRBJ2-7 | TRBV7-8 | CASSPRQGINLYEQYF
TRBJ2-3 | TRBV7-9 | CASSLGTGEDTQYF
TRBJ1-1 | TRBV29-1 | CSVDQGLNTEAFF
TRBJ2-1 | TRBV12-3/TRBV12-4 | CASRGYYDGGEQFF
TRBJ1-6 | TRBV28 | CASSLMSQQELHF
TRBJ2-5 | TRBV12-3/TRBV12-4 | CASSLEGTSESQETQYF
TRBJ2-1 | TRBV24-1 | CATKTSGSVDEQFF
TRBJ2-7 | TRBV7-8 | CASSQGRAPFSYEQYF
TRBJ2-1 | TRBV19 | CASSMTSGRFDEQFF
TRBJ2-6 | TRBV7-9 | CASSSPGANVLTF
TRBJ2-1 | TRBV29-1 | CSVETGRSTYNEQFF
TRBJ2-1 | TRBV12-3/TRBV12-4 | CASTLTLYNEQFF
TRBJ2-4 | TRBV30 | CAWSVEGNIQYF
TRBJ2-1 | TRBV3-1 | CAVEREGRNEQFF
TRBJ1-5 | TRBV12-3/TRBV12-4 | CASSLSSNQPQHF
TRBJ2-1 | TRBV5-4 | CASNVGTNNEQFF
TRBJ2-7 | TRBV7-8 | CASSLLGGRVYEQYF
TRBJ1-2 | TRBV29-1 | CSVVKGYGYTF
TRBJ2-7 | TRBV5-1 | CASSYQGYEQYF
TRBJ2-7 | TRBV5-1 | CASSKQTGEESYEQYF
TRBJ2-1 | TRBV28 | CASSTRGGHPYNEQFF
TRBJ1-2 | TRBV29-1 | CSVEDLEGINYGYTF
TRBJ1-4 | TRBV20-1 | CSATLTEPNERLFF